This entry is about one T cell receptor beta chain. Trimming stripped 0 bases from V and 4 bases from J, with 14 bases between. Germline V lookup: CDR1 SGHKS, CDR2 YYEKEE (reference sequence). The CDR3 length is 16 residues. The repertoire was sequenced with immunoSEQ multiplex PCR; TCRdb's copy has only in-frame clones and lacks some. The profile covers around 57,000 clones, with about 90% appearing a single time and approximately 6.1% taken by the ten largest. These data come from a study of T cell changes during pregnancy in multiple sclerosis. The chain recombines TRBV5-5 with TRBJ1-5; TRBD1 is a possible D gene (6 bases). The TCR originated in a female donor in good health, enrolled as a control in a pregnancy study. Sequencing used peripheral blood, obtained in the third trimester of pregnancy. CDR3 coding DNA: TGTGCCAGCAGCTTGGGCCCAGGGGCGAGTAATCAGCCCCAGCATTTT. It yields the protein CASSLGPGASNQPQHF.